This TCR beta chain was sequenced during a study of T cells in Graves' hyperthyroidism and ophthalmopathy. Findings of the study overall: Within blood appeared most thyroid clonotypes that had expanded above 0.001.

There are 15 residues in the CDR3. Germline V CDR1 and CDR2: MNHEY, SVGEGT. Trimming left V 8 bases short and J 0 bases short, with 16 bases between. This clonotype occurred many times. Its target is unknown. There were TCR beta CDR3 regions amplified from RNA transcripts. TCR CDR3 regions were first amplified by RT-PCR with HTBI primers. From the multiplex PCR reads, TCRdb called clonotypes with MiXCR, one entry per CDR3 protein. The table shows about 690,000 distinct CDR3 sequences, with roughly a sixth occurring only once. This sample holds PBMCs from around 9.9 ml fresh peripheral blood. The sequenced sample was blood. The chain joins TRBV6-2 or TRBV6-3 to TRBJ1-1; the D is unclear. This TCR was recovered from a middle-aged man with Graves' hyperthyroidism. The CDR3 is CASELFPSMNTEAFF. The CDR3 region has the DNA TGTGCCAGCGAGCTCTTTCCATCCATGAACACTGAAGCTTTCTTT.